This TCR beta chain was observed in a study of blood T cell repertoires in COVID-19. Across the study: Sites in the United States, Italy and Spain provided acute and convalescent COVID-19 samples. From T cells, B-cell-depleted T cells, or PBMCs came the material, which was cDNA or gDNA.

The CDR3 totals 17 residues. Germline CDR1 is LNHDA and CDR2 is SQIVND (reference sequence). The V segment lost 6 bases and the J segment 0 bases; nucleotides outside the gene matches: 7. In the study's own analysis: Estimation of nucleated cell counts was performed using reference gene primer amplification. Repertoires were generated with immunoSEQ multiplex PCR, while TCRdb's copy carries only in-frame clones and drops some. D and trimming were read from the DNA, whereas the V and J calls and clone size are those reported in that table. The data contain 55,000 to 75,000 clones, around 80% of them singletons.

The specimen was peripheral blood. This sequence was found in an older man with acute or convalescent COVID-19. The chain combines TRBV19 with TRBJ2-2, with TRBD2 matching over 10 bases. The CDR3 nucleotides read TGTGCCAGTAGCCTGAGTCTAGCGGGGGCGAACACCGGGGAGCTGTTTTTT. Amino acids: CASSLSLAGANTGELFF.